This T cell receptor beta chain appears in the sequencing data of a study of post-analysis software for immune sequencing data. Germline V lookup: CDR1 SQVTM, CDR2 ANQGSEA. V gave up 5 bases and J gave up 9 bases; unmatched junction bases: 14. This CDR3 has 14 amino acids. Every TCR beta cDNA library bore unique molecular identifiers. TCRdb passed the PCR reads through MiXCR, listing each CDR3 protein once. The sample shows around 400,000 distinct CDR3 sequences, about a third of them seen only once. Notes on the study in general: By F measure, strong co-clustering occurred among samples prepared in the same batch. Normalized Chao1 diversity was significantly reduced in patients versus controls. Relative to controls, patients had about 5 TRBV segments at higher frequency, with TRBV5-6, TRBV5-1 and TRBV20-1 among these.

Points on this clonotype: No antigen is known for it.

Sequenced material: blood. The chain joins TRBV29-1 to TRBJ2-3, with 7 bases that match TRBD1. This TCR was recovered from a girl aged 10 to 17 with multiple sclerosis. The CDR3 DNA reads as TGCAGCGTTTGGGACAGCCCCTTGACAAGAACGCAGTATTTT. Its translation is CSVWDSPLTRTQYF.